What follows describes a single T cell receptor (beta chain). This sample stems from a study of cytomegalovirus exposure and HLA in healthy donors. The CDR3 sequence is 14 residues long. The germline V gene encodes CDR1 SGHRS and CDR2 YFSETQ. Trimming stripped 1 base from V and 1 base from J, with 8 bases between. The PCR was carried out with 60 Vbeta primers and 13 Jbeta primers. Profiling relied on immunoSEQ multiplex PCR, and the TCRdb table lists in-frame clones only, not all of them. The data hold about 120,000 clones, with over 9.5% observed a single time. The sequencing sample was made of PBMCs. The chain carries TRBV5-1 and TRBJ1-1; weak D call: TRBD1 (5 bases). This TCR was recovered from a woman under 30 in good health and CMV-seropositive. The CDR3 nucleotides are TGCGCCAGCAGCTTGTTGGGGGGGAACACTGAAGCTTTCTTT. It yields the protein CASSLLGGNTEAFF.